The entry that follows covers one T cell receptor beta chain sequence. As yet, its antigen is unknown. The sample originates from a study of STAT5B mutations in CD4+ large granular lymphocyte leukemia. Looking at the study overall: Healthy donors showed HLA-associated enrichment of the CDR3 'QG' motif.

Overall study findings and caveats: CD4-sorted patient repertoires seemed more clonal than healthy CD4+ repertoires. The CD4+ versus CD8+ T-LGLL clonality difference may reflect limited sample size. Compared with healthy controls (2/35), patient top clones favored TRBV06 (8/27).

The CDR3 covers 15 residues. CDR1 is SGHVS and CDR2 is FQNEAQ in the germline V gene. V was shortened by 0 bases and J by 4 bases, with 12 bases between the two germline ends. Profiled with immunoSEQ multiplex PCR; TCRdb holds only in-frame clones, not every one. The sample carries 30,000 to 40,000 clones, 69% recorded once. The TCR comes from a human donor in good health. The J gene is TRBJ1-1, the V gene TRBV7-8; D is possibly TRBD1 (6 bases). The source material was CD4+ T cells from blood buffy coats. CDR3 region: CASSLALGARTEAFF. The CDR3, as DNA: TGTGCCAGCAGCTTAGCGTTGGGGGCACGCACTGAAGCTTTCTTT.